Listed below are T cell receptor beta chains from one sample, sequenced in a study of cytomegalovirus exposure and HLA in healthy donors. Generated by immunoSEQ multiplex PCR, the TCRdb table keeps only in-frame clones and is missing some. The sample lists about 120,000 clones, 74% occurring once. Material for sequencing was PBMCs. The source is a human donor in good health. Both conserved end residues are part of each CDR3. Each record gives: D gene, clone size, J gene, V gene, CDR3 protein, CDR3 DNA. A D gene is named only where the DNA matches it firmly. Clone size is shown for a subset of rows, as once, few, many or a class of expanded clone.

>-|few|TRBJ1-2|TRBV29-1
CSVDSKSGVGGYTF
TGCAGCGTTGATTCCAAGTCCGGGGTGGGCGGCTACACCTTC
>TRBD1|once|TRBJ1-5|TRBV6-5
CASSQTQGNQPQHF
TGTGCCAGCAGCCAGACACAGGGGAATCAGCCCCAGCATTTT
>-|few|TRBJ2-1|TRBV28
CASSLTGRLYNEQFF
TGTGCCAGCAGTTTAACAGGGCGACTTTACAATGAGCAGTTCTTC
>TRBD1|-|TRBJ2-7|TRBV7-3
CASSPGQGAYEQYF
TGTGCCAGCAGCCCGGGACAGGGGGCCTACGAGCAGTACTTC
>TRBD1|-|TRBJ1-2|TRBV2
CASSDNRGHGYTF
TGTGCCAGCAGTGATAACAGGGGGCATGGCTACACCTTC
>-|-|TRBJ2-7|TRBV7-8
CASSLGTSNYEQYF
TGTGCCAGCAGCTTAGGGACATCCAACTACGAGCAGTACTTC
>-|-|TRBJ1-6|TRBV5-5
CASSFFQNSPLHF
TGTGCCAGCAGCTTCTTTCAGAATTCACCCCTCCACTTT
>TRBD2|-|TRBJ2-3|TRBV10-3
CAIRTTLTSGPSTDTQYF
TGTGCCATCAGGACGACTCTGACTAGCGGGCCAAGCACAGATACGCAGTATTTT
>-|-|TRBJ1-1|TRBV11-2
CASSPNADRPAFF
TGTGCCAGCAGCCCTAATGCCGACAGGCCGGCTTTCTTT
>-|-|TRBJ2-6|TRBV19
CASSPTIGGSGANVLTF
TGTGCCAGTAGTCCTACTATCGGAGGGTCCGGGGCCAACGTCCTGACTTTC
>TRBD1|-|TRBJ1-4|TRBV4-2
CASSQGGTGDEKLFF
TGTGCCAGCAGCCAAGGAGGTACAGGGGATGAAAAACTGTTTTTT
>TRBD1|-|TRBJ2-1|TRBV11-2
CASSARGRDRVYNEQFF
TGTGCCAGCAGCGCAAGGGGGCGGGACAGGGTCTACAATGAGCAGTTCTTC
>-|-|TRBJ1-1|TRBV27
CASSPSGLGAAFF
TGTGCCAGCAGCCCATCCGGACTAGGGGCCGCTTTCTTT
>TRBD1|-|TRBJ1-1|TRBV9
CASSVEGQGDREAFF
TGTGCCAGCAGCGTAGAGGGTCAGGGGGATAGGGAAGCTTTCTTT
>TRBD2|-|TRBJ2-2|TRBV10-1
CASSGPAGANGELFF
TGCGCCAGCAGTGGCCCAGCGGGAGCGAACGGGGAGCTGTTTTTT
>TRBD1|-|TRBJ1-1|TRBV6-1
CASRRDRENTEAFF
TGTGCCAGCAGACGGGACAGGGAGAACACTGAAGCTTTCTTT
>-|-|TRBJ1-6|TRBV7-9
CSSSLVATNNSPLHF
TGTTCCAGCAGCTTAGTGGCAACCAATAATTCACCCCTCCACTTT
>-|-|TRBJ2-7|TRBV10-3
CAISESTTAYEQYF
TGTGCCATCAGTGAGTCGACCACAGCCTACGAGCAGTACTTC
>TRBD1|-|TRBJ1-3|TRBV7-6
CASSFGTAPYSGNTIYF
TGTGCCAGCAGCTTCGGGACAGCACCGTACTCTGGAAACACCATATATTTT
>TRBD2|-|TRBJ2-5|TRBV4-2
CASSPRLAGGGETQYF
TGTGCCAGCAGCCCCAGACTAGCGGGAGGTGGAGAGACCCAGTACTTC
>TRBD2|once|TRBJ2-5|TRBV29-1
CSVGLAGGQGGETQYF
TGCAGCGTTGGCCTAGCGGGGGGACAAGGCGGAGAGACCCAGTACTTC
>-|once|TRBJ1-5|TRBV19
CASRGSRGQPQHF
TGTGCCAGTAGGGGGAGCCGGGGTCAGCCCCAGCATTTT
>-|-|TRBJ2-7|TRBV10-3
CAISESSRGYEQYF
TGTGCCATCAGTGAGTCGAGTCGGGGTTACGAGCAGTACTTC
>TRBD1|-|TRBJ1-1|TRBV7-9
CASSLSGGGTEAFF
TGTGCCAGCAGCTTATCAGGGGGCGGCACTGAAGCTTTCTTT
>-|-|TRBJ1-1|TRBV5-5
CASSLRGINTEAFF
TGTGCCAGCAGCTTAAGGGGGATAAACACTGAAGCTTTCTTT
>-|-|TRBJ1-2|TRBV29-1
CSATLGGAQEGYTF
TGCAGCGCAACCTTGGGGGGGGCGCAGGAAGGCTACACCTTC
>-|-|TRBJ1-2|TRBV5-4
CASSLDGGGGYTF
TGTGCCAGCAGCTTGGATGGGGGGGGAGGCTACACCTTC
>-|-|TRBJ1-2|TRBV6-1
CASSEWHYTF
TGTGCCAGCAGTGAATGGCACTACACCTTC
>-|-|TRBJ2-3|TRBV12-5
CASGFGAGTDTQYF
TGTGCTAGTGGTTTTGGGGCGGGCACAGATACGCAGTATTTT
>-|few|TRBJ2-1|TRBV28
CASSRAHNEQFF
TGTGCCAGCAGCCGAGCCCACAATGAGCAGTTCTTC
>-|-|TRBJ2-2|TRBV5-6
CASSLRVAALNTGELFF
TGTGCCAGCAGCTTGCGCGTAGCGGCATTGAACACCGGGGAGCTGTTTTTT
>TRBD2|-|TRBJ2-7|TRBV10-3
CATNSGSLLYEQYF
TGTGCCACTAATAGCGGGAGTCTCTTGTACGAGCAGTACTTC
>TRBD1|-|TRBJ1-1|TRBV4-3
CASSHLPGTDHTEAFF
TGCGCCAGCAGCCATCTACCCGGGACAGATCACACTGAAGCTTTCTTT
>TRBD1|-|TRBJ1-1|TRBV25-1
CASSEWGTAKNTEAFF
TGTGCCAGCAGTGAATGGGGGACAGCTAAGAACACTGAAGCTTTCTTT
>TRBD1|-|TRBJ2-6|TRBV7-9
CASSNRQGSGANVLTF
TGTGCCAGCAGCAACAGACAGGGTTCCGGGGCCAACGTCCTGACTTTC
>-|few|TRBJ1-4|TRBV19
CASSISARYNEKLFF
TGTGCCAGTAGTATAAGCGCACGATACAATGAAAAACTGTTTTTT
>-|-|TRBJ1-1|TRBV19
CASSIQGGVTEAFF
TGTGCCAGTAGTATTCAGGGTGGTGTTACTGAAGCTTTCTTT
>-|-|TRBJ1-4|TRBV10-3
CAISEGQTNEKLFF
TGTGCCATCAGTGAGGGACAAACTAATGAAAAACTGTTTTTT
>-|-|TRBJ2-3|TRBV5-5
CASSLDATGSTDTQYF
TGTGCCAGCAGCTTGGACGCGACAGGCAGCACAGATACGCAGTATTTT
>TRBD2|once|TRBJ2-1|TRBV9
CASSVLAGAYNEQFF
TGTGCCAGCAGCGTGTTAGCGGGGGCCTACAATGAGCAGTTCTTC
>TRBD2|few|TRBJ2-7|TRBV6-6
CASSTGTSGYEQYF
TGTGCCAGCAGTACCGGGACTAGCGGCTACGAGCAGTACTTC
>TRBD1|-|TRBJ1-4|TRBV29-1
CSVTTGGSNEKLFF
TGCAGCGTGACGACAGGGGGGAGTAATGAAAAACTGTTTTTT
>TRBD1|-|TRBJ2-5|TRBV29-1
CSVRTGGAKTQYF
TGCAGCGTTAGGACAGGGGGCGCGAAGACCCAGTACTTC